What follows are 8 T cell receptor beta chains derived from one specimen sequenced in a study of cytomegalovirus exposure and HLA in healthy donors. The PCR was carried out with 60 Vbeta primers and 13 Jbeta primers. Some clones are missing from TCRdb's copy, which holds only in-frame ones; the method was immunoSEQ multiplex PCR. The profile shows about 160,000 clones, about four fifths of them singletons. The material sequenced was PBMCs. The receptors stem from a male donor in good health and CMV-seronegative.

Comments on this clone: A junction end diverges from the germline sequence, so it may reflect a read error. This rearrangement joins TRBV28 to TRBJ2-7; 9 nucleotides align to TRBD2. This CDR3 region has 14 residues. Germline values: CDR1 MDHEN, CDR2 SYDVKM. CDR3 loop: CASNLAGDSYEQYF. The CDR3 nucleotides read TGTGCCAGCAATTTAGCGGGGGATTCCTACGAGCAGTACTTC.

The CDR3 nucleotides are TGTGCCAGCAGCCGCACAGGGGGCGCAGGTGAAAAACTGTTTTTT. Translated: CASSRTGGAGEKLFF. The chain couples TRBV7-2 to TRBJ1-4; the match to TRBD1 covers 9 bases. Germline values: CDR1 SGHTA, CDR2 FQGNSA. The CDR3 extends over 15 amino acids. J gave up 7 bases and V 5 bases, and 8 bases lay outside the gene matches. The full variable domain, its missing parts supplied by reference TRBV7-2 and TRBJ1-4, is GAGVSQSPSNKVTEKGKDVELRCDPISGHTALYWYRQSLGQGLEFLIYFQGNSAPDKSGLPSDRFSAERTGGSVSTLTIQRTQQEDSAVYLCASSRTGGAGEKLFFGSGTQLSVL.

The chain combines TRBV7-3 with TRBJ1-5; TRBD1 agrees at 8 bases. Germline trimming cut 5 bases from V and 4 bases from J; bases unmatched to any gene: 1. The CDR3 is 13 residues long. The germline CDR1 and CDR2 sequences are SGHTA and FQGTGA. The CDR3 sequence is CASSRTGNQPQHF. The CDR3 region has the DNA TGTGCCAGCAGCAGGACAGGGAATCAGCCCCAGCATTTT.

As regards this clone: One end of the junction varies from germline; a read error may be responsible. The V gene is TRBV7-7, the J gene TRBJ2-7; 7 nucleotides line up with TRBD1. Germline V gene sequence: CDR1 SSHAT, CDR2 FNYEAQ (reference sequence). CDR3 length equals 13 residues. This chain's CDR3 is CASSRDSTYEQYF. The DNA of the CDR3 is TGTGCTAGCAGCAGGGACAGCACCTACGAGCAGTACTTC. Full variable domain (rest looked up from reference TRBV7-7 and TRBJ2-7): GAGVSQSPRYKVTKRGQDVTLRCDPISSHATLYWYQQALGQGPEFLTYFNYEAQPDKSGLPSDRFSAERPEGSISTLTIQRTEQRDSAMYRCASSRDSTYEQYFGPGTRLTVT.

The chain uses TRBV4-1 and TRBJ1-2; TRBD1 matches 7 bases. V shed 4 bases, J shed 5 bases, and the junction held 7 bases outside the gene matches. This CDR3 is built from 14 residues. Germline V lookup: CDR1 MGHRA, CDR2 YSYEKL. This CDR3 reads CASSRPGTEYGYTF. The CDR3 nucleotides are TGCGCCAGCAGCCGCCCCGGGACAGAATATGGCTACACCTTC.

The rearrangement uses TRBV18 and TRBJ2-5, with D perhaps matching TRBD2 (5 bases). Germline values: CDR1 KGHSH, CDR2 LQKENI. CDR3 length equals 14 residues. V was cut by 6 bases and J by 2 bases, with 13 bases left in between. The CDR3 DNA sequence: TGTGCCAGCTCCCCGGGAATGGGGCAAGAGACCCAGTACTTC. As protein: CASSPGMGQETQYF. The whole variable domain, remainder taken from reference TRBV18 and TRBJ2-5, is NAGVMQNPRHLVRRRGQEARLRCSPMKGHSHVYWYRQLPEEGLKFMVYLQKENIIDESGMPKERFSAEFPKEGPSILRIQQVVRGDSAAYFCASSPGMGQETQYFGPGTRLLVL.

The rearrangement links TRBV28 to TRBJ1-4; possible D gene TRBD1, 6 bases. Germline loops: CDR1 MDHEN, CDR2 SYDVKM. The CDR3 spans 14 residues. V was cut by 3 bases and J by 2 bases, with 7 bases left in between. The CDR3 DNA reads TGTGCCAGCAGTTTGGGGGCGACTAATGAAAAACTGTTTTTT. Encoded protein: CASSLGATNEKLFF.

The rearrangement links TRBV11-2 to TRBJ2-2; D is perhaps TRBD1 (5 bases). Per the germline V gene, CDR1 is SGHAT and CDR2 is FQNNGV. CDR3 length: 15 amino acids. The V end lost 1 base, the J end lost 2 bases, and 8 bases lay between the germline ends. CDR3: CASSLGQINTGELFF. CDR3 in DNA: TGTGCCAGCAGCTTAGGACAGATCAACACCGGGGAGCTGTTTTTT.